The 15 T cell receptor beta chains given below trace back to one sample, sequenced in a study of post-analysis software for immune sequencing data. Broader study findings: Included in a set of about 5 TRBV segments more frequent in patients than controls were TRBV5-6, TRBV5-1 and TRBV20-1.

Antigens of these TCRs are unknown. Carried by the TCR beta cDNA libraries were unique molecular identifiers. One entry per CDR3 protein, called by TCRdb with MiXCR from the PCR reads. The sample records about 400,000 distinct CDR3 sequences, less than 40% being singletons. The sequenced material came from blood. These TCRs come from a girl aged 5 to 17 with multiple sclerosis.

CDR3 DNA sequence: TGCGCCAGCAGCTTGGACGGAACCGGGGAGCTGTTTTTT. Its protein product is CASSLDGTGELFF. The chain has TRBV5-1 and TRBJ2-2, with D unresolved. The CDR3 covers 13 residues. Germline V gene data show CDR1 as SGHRS and CDR2 as YFSETQ. Trimming shortened V by 0 bases and J by 5 bases, and 5 bases separated the two germline ends.

In the case of this clonotype: The junction departs from the called germline gene at one end, perhaps through a read error. This chain links TRBV6-2 or TRBV6-3 with TRBJ2-5, with D unresolved. The CDR3 is made up of 14 amino acids. Germline values: CDR1 MNHEY, CDR2 SVGEGT. CDR3 bases: TGTACCAGCACCTTACCTGGACGCTTGGAGACCCAGTACTTC. This encodes CTSTLPGRLETQYF.

The chain combines TRBV20-1 with TRBJ1-1; no clear D. This CDR3 comprises 12 residues. The germline V and J ends were trimmed by 3 bases and 4 bases, with 9 bases remaining between them. From germline, CDR1 is DFQATT and CDR2 SNEGSKA (reference sequence). This CDR3 reads CSASPGGTEAFF. The CDR3 DNA sequence: TGCAGTGCTAGCCCTGGCGGCACTGAAGCTTTCTTT.

The rearrangement links TRBV5-1 to TRBJ2-5, with 12 positions matching TRBD2. V lost 1 base, J lost 2 bases, and 6 bases stayed unmatched. The CDR3 covers 17 residues. Germline CDR1 is SGHRS and CDR2 is YFSETQ. The CDR3 DNA sequence: TGCGCCAGCAGCTTGCCCCGGCTAGCGGGGGGGCAAGAGACCCAGTACTTC. It codes for CASSLPRLAGGQETQYF.

This clonotype was seen a few times. The rearrangement joins TRBV12-3 or TRBV12-4 to TRBJ2-4; D gene ambiguous. There are 12 residues in the CDR3. V was clipped by 4 bases and J by 2 bases, with 3 bases between them. Here the CDR3 DNA reads TGTGCCAGCAGTTATTCCAAAAACATTCAGTACTTC. Encoded protein: CASSYSKNIQYF.

The genes are TRBV20-1 and TRBJ2-7; TRBD1 is a possible D gene (6 bases). Germline V lookup: CDR1 DFQATT, CDR2 SNEGSKA (reference sequence). The CDR3 sequence is 11 residues long. The V gene lost 3 bases and the J gene lost 6 bases, with 9 bases spanning the gap. The CDR3 is CSASSRGEQYF. For the CDR3, the DNA is TGCAGTGCTAGTTCCAGGGGCGAGCAGTACTTC.

This chain connects TRBV28 to TRBJ2-1, with D perhaps assigned TRBD1 or TRBD2 (5 bases each). Per the germline V gene, CDR1 is MDHEN and CDR2 is SYDVKM. The CDR3 length is 17 residues. The V end was cut by 1 base, the J end by 6 bases, with 19 bases between. CDR3 sequence: CASSLSALNRRSNEQFF. The CDR3 DNA sequence: TGTGCCAGCAGTTTATCCGCGCTGAACAGGAGGAGCAATGAGCAGTTCTTC.

The V gene is TRBV7-2, the J gene TRBJ1-4; D is possibly TRBD1 (5 bases). Germline assignment: CDR1 SGHTA and CDR2 FQGNSA. CDR3 length: 15 amino acids. V lost 2 bases and J 2 bases, leaving 9 bases between the germline ends. CDR3 coding DNA: TGTGCCAGCAGCTTACCAGGGCCCACTAATGAAAAACTGTTTTTT. Its translation: CASSLPGPTNEKLFF.

This clonotype turned up a few times. The J gene is TRBJ2-6, the V gene TRBV28; D is tentatively TRBD1 or TRBD2 (5 bases each). The CDR3 has 18 residues. V was pared by 2 bases and J by 0 bases, with 14 bases between. Germline loops: CDR1 MDHEN, CDR2 SYDVKM. This CDR3 is CASSLMGVPLSGANVLTF. In DNA, the CDR3 is TGTGCCAGCAGTTTAATGGGGGTTCCCCTCTCTGGGGCCAACGTCCTGACTTTC. Variable domain in full (rest from reference TRBV28 and TRBJ2-6): DVKVTQSSRYLVKRTGEKVFLECVQDMDHENMFWYRQDPGLGLRLIYFSYDVKMKEKGDIPEGYSVSREKKERFSLILESASTNQTSMYLCASSLMGVPLSGANVLTFGAGSRLTVL.

V is TRBV4-3 and J is TRBJ1-6; no clear D. Germline V lookup: CDR1 LGHNA, CDR2 YSLEER. The CDR3 runs to 15 residues. V dropped 2 bases and J dropped 9 bases, with 14 bases sitting between them. CDR3 region: CASSQSLTAVSPLHF. CDR3 nucleotide sequence: TGCGCCAGCAGCCAATCCTTAACCGCCGTTTCACCCCTCCACTTT.

Regarding this clonotype: A junction end diverges from the germline sequence, so it may reflect a read error. The chain recombines TRBV6-5 with TRBJ1-1; possibly TRBD1 for D (5 bases). Germline CDR1 is MNHEY and CDR2 is SVGAGI. This CDR3 comprises 13 residues. The CDR3 nucleotides are TGTGCCAGCAGCCGACAGTCGAACACCGAAGCTTTCTTT. Its protein product is CASSRQSNTEAFF.

Of note for this clonotype: A single base separates this from a much larger clone, so it may be a read error. The chain is built from TRBV3-1 and TRBJ2-4; D is undetermined. The J call is uncertain, as TRBJ2-7 better fits the DNA end. Germline V lookup: CDR1 LGHDT, CDR2 YNNKEL (reference sequence). The CDR3 extends over 12 amino acids. CDR3 residues: CASSQNQSEQYF. In DNA form, the CDR3 reads TGTGCCAGCAGCCAAAATCAATCCGAGCAGTACTTC.

The chain joins TRBV6-1 to TRBJ1-4; TRBD1 is a possible D gene (5 bases). Germline CDR1 reads MNHNS; CDR2 reads SASEGT. The CDR3 runs to 15 residues. The V and J ends lost 3 bases and 3 bases respectively, with 11 bases between them. CDR3 protein: CASSEARAANEKLFF. The CDR3 DNA reads TGTGCCAGCAGTGAGGCCAGGGCGGCTAATGAAAAACTGTTTTTT.

This clonotype was picked up many times. This rearrangement joins TRBV5-5 to TRBJ2-7, with D perhaps TRBD1 (6 bases). V gave up 0 bases and J gave up 0 bases, with 10 bases separating them. Germline-derived CDR1 and CDR2 are SGHKS and YYEKEE (reference sequence). The CDR3 spans 15 residues. The CDR3 sequence: CASSLGQGNSYEQYF. CDR3 bases: TGTGCCAGCAGCTTGGGGCAGGGGAACTCCTACGAGCAGTACTTC.

This clonotype was counted only a few times. The rearrangement uses TRBV27 and TRBJ2-7; no clear D. Germline V CDR1 and CDR2: MNHEY, SMNVEV (reference sequence). The CDR3 is 16 residues long. The V gene lost 5 bases and the J gene lost 6 bases, with 23 bases spanning the gap. The CDR3 here is CASSPLQAHSPPEQYF. In DNA form, the CDR3 reads TGTGCCAGCAGTCCTCTCCAGGCCCATTCCCCTCCCGAGCAGTACTTC.